The source of this T cell receptor (beta chain) is a study of blood T cell repertoires in COVID-19. Study information: Whether acute or convalescent, the COVID-19 samples came from the United States, Italy and Spain. PBMCs, B-cell-depleted T cells, or T cells were the source of the cDNA or gDNA that made up the material.

The authors' processing: The authors estimated nucleated cell counts from reference gene primer amplification. Repertoires were generated with immunoSEQ multiplex PCR, while TCRdb's copy carries only in-frame clones and drops some. The DNA gave D and trimming, while V, J and clone size come from that table. The sample lists around 300,000 clones, 87% seen once, with about 2.5% in the top ten. Trimming pared 2 bases from V and 7 bases from J, leaving 14 bases between. CDR3 length: 15 amino acids. Looked up from germline, CDR1 is LGHDT and CDR2 is YNNKEL (reference sequence). This sequence joins TRBV3-1 (or the pseudogene TRBV3-2) and TRBJ2-2, with D possibly matching TRBD2 (6 bases). The clonotype comes from a man younger than 30 with active or convalescent COVID-19. Sequenced input: peripheral blood. The CDR3: CASSQSGLRHGELFF. For the CDR3, the DNA is TGTGCCAGCAGCCAATCGGGACTCAGGCACGGGGAGCTGTTTTTT.